This T cell receptor (beta chain) comes out of a study of graft-versus-host responses after intestinal transplantation. Looking at the study overall: Tacrolimus plus steroids were given to all recipients for about 3 years, preceded by anti-thymocyte globulin induction.

Note on this clone: Its antigen is still unknown.

Graft specimens yielded both intraepithelial and lamina propria lymphocytes. Per the germline V gene, CDR1 is SGDLS and CDR2 is YYNGEE. This CDR3 has 14 residues. Trimming shortened V by 2 bases and J by 0 bases, and 7 bases separated the two germline ends. Study-level results: Patients who carried graft-donor T cell macrochimerism also had high graft-versus-host to host-versus-graft clonal ratios in their allografts. Marrow from the recipient contained GvH clones, some of which had appeared first in ileum or blood. Declining HvG levels early post-transplant were linked to peak circulating GvH clone levels.

The data were produced by immunoSEQ multiplex PCR, yet TCRdb's version contains in-frame clones alone and is incomplete. The data show more than 50,000 clones, around 90% seen once. The sample was ileum tissue, taken about 350 days after transplant. This TCR was recovered from a human patient who received an intestinal transplant, so some T cells may come from the graft donor. This sequence joins TRBV9 and TRBJ2-3; TRBD2 is a possible D gene (5 bases). Here the CDR3 DNA reads TGTGCCAGCAGCGTTCCGGGAAGCACAGATACGCAGTATTTT. Translation: CASSVPGSTDTQYF.